The clone carrying this T cell receptor beta chain occurred a few times. The antigen remains unidentified. TCRdb recomputed calls from the 5' RACE reads with MiXCR, one row per CDR3 protein. The sample includes 250,000 to 300,000 distinct CDR3 sequences, around 17% of them seen just once. The data belong to a study of T-cell memory formation after mild COVID-19. General study results and limits: For second-wave clones that peaked at day 37, SARS-CoV-2 specificity went unverified. Day 15 to 85 contractors were CD4/CD8 balanced; later expanders leaned CD4+. In pre-infection memory, a portion of responding clones appeared, which suggested that cross-reactive memory joined. CD4+ clones that contracted lay mainly in CM and EM; CD8+ ones lay in EMRA.

CDR3 length: 11 amino acids. Germline V gives CDR1 SEHNR, CDR2 FQNEAQ (reference sequence). V lost 4 bases and J lost 10, with 10 bases in between. The sequenced sample consisted of PBMCs or a T cell subset sorted from them (not recorded which). This TCR was recovered from a man between 18 and 29 years old who had mild COVID-19 (a few samples of this study predate the infection). Cell type and time point are not known. The V gene is TRBV7-9, the J gene TRBJ1-1; D uncertain. The DNA of the CDR3 is TGTGCCAGCAGCTCACAAGGTGGAGCTTTCTTT. Translation: CASSSQGGAFF. Together with reference TRBV7-9 and TRBJ1-1, the CDR3 gives the full variable domain: DTGVSQNPRHKITKRGQNVTFRCDPISEHNRLYWYRQTLGQGPEFLTYFQNEAQLEKSRLLSDRFSAERPKGSFSTLEIQRTEQGDSAMYLCASSSQGGAFFGQGTRLTVV.